In its sample, the clone carrying this T cell receptor (beta chain) was seen many times. The junction departs from germline at one end; a sequencing error may be responsible. This sample was included in a study of blood T cells in healthy people across ages. Isolated PBMCs totaled at least 7 million in each sample. The use of a sample-barcoded 5' primer and a J-beta primer mix characterized a second PCR of roughly 7 to 11 cycles. TCRdb fed the 5' RACE reads into MiXCR, producing one record per CDR3 protein. The sample has about 670,000 distinct CDR3 sequences; 52% are singletons. The CDR3 consists of 14 residues. CDR1 SGHAT and CDR2 FQNNGV come from the germline V gene.

Sequencing was performed on blood. V is TRBV11-2 and J is TRBJ2-5, with a tentative D call TRBD2 (6 bases). This TCR derives from an elderly woman in good health. CDR3 sequence (DNA): TGCGCCAGCAGCTTGGGGGGTTTCCAAGAGACCCAGTACTTC. It translates to CASSLGGFQETQYF.